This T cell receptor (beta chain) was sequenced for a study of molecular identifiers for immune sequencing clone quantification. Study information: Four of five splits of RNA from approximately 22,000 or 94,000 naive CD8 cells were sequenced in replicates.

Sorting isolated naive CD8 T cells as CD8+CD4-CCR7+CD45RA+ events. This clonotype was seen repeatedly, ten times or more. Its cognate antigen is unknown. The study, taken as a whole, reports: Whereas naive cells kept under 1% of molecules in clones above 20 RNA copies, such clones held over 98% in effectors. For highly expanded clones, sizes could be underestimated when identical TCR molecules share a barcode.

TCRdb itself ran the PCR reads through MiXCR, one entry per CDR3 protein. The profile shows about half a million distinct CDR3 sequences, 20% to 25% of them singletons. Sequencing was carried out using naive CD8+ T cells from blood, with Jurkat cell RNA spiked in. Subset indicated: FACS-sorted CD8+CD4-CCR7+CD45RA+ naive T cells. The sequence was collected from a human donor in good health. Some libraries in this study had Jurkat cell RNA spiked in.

The CDR3 loop reads CASSPAAERRGAYEQYF. The CDR3 nucleotides are TGTGCCAGTAGTCCAGCCGCTGAGCGGAGGGGGGCCTACGAGCAGTACTTC. The chain recombines TRBV19 with TRBJ2-7; D may be TRBD1 or TRBD2 (6 bases each). Germline assignment: CDR1 LNHDA and CDR2 SQIVND (reference sequence). This CDR3 has 17 residues. V was shortened by 5 bases and J by 2 bases, with 22 bases between the two germline ends.